The 11 T cell receptor beta chains presented below share a single source sample, sequenced in a study of blood T cell repertoires in COVID-19. Only in-frame clones appear in the TCRdb table, and some are missing; sequencing was by immunoSEQ multiplex PCR. Among some 200,000 clones listed, around four fifths were seen once. Source material: PBMCs or T cells enriched from blood (not recorded which). Every receptor here comes from a man between 35 and 55 years old who had recovered from COVID-19.

The chain uses TRBV18 and TRBJ1-1; no reliable D call. V shed 6 bases and J shed 3 bases, with 14 bases lying between them. The CDR3 has 14 residues. CDR1 and CDR2 (germline): KGHSH, LQKENI. CDR3 in amino acids: CASSLGSGDTEAFF. CDR3 nucleotides: TGTGCCAGCTCCCTTGGATCCGGAGACACTGAAGCTTTCTTT.

This clone was recorded a few times. V and J are TRBV5-1 and TRBJ2-1; TRBD1 might be the D (5 bases). Germline values: CDR1 SGHRS, CDR2 YFSETQ. This CDR3 region has 11 residues. Trimming cost V 1 base and J 10 bases, with 6 bases left between them. In nucleotides, the CDR3 is TGCGCCAGCAGCTTGAGGGGAGAGCAGTTCTTC. It encodes CASSLRGEQFF.

This clone was counted between two and nine times. The chain has TRBV27 and TRBJ2-1; no firm D call. The V and J ends lost 2 bases and 9 bases respectively, with 11 bases between them. The CDR3 runs 13 residues. Per the germline V gene, CDR1 is MNHEY and CDR2 is SMNVEV (reference sequence). The CDR3 nucleotides are TGTGCCAGCAGTTTACCCTCCCCCAGTGAGCAGTTCTTC. This sequence encodes CASSLPSPSEQFF.

The CDR3 is CASSPRTGGDTDTQYF. DNA for the CDR3: TGTGCCAGCTCACCCCGGACAGGGGGAGATACAGATACGCAGTATTTT. This sequence joins TRBV18 and TRBJ2-3; TRBD1 matches 10 bases. This CDR3 is built from 16 residues. Germline V CDR1 and CDR2: KGHSH, LQKENI. V shed 3 bases, J shed 3 bases, and the junction held 6 bases outside the gene matches.

The chain employs TRBV11-2 and TRBJ2-1; D may be TRBD2 (6 bases). Deletions cut 5 bases from V and 1 base from J, with 18 bases between. Germline V gene data show CDR1 as SGHAT and CDR2 as FQNNGV. The CDR3 is 17 amino acids. As DNA, the CDR3 is TGTGCCAGCAGCCAATTCACAGCGGGCGGTTCCTACAATGAGCAGTTCTTC. It specifies CASSQFTAGGSYNEQFF.

The rearrangement links TRBV11-2 to TRBJ2-5; 14 bases line up with TRBD2. From germline, CDR1 is SGHAT and CDR2 FQNNGV. After removal of 3 bases from V and 4 bases from J, the junction contained 7 bases not matched to a gene. This CDR3 has 17 residues. The CDR3 DNA reads TGTGCCAGCAGCTTGGGGACTAGCGGGGGAAGGAGAGAGACCCAGTACTTC. Protein product: CASSLGTSGGRRETQYF.

The chain is built from TRBV24-1 and TRBJ2-3; D is possibly TRBD1 (6 bases). Trimming shortened V by 8 bases and J by 2 bases, and 16 bases separated the two germline ends. There are 15 residues in the CDR3. Germline V gives CDR1 KGHDR, CDR2 SFDVKD. CDR3 protein: CATNSAGQSTDTQYF. CDR3 DNA sequence: TGTGCCACCAATTCCGCTGGACAGTCCACAGATACGCAGTATTTT.

The genes are TRBV9 and TRBJ1-4; D gene unclear. Between the trimmed V and J ends, which lost 3 bases and 8 bases, there was a span of 20 bases. There are 16 residues in the CDR3. CDR1 SGDLS and CDR2 YYNGEE come from the germline V gene. The DNA of the CDR3 is TGTGCCAGCAGCGCGGGTACAACGAACATTGGGGAAAAACTGTTTTTT. Translated: CASSAGTTNIGEKLFF. The whole variable domain, remainder taken from reference TRBV9 and TRBJ1-4, is DSGVTQTPKHLITATGQRVTLRCSPRSGDLSVYWYQQSLDQGLQFLIQYYNGEERAKGNILERFSAQQFPDLHSELNLSSLELGDSALYFCASSAGTTNIGEKLFFGSGTQLSVL.

This clone was observed once. The CDR3 is CASLGGAGEKLFF. The CDR3 DNA is TGTGCCAGTCTAGGGGGCGCAGGCGAAAAACTGTTTTTT. The V gene is TRBV19, the J gene TRBJ1-4; 7 bases map to TRBD1. The germline V gene has CDR1 LNHDA and CDR2 SQIVND (reference sequence). The CDR3 is made up of 13 amino acids. The J segment lost 8 bases and the V segment lost 8 bases, leaving 8 bases of the junction unmatched.

This chain joins TRBV18 and TRBJ1-1; tentatively, D is TRBD1 (5 bases). Germline loops: CDR1 KGHSH, CDR2 LQKENI. Trimming removed 3 bases from V and 2 bases from J, with 13 bases in between. The CDR3 contains 15 residues. CDR3 protein: CASSPPGRGNTEAFF. The DNA of the CDR3 is TGTGCCAGCTCACCCCCTGGGAGGGGAAACACTGAAGCTTTCTTT.

In its sample, this clone was seen once. The chain has TRBV6-5 and TRBJ2-1; unclear D gene. The CDR3 loop spans 13 amino acids. The V gene lost 5 bases and the J gene lost 6 bases, with 11 bases spanning the gap. Germline lookup yields CDR1 MNHEY and CDR2 SVGAGI. The CDR3 spells CASSLSGSNEQFF. The CDR3 DNA sequence: TGTGCCAGCAGTCTCTCCGGGTCCAATGAGCAGTTCTTC.